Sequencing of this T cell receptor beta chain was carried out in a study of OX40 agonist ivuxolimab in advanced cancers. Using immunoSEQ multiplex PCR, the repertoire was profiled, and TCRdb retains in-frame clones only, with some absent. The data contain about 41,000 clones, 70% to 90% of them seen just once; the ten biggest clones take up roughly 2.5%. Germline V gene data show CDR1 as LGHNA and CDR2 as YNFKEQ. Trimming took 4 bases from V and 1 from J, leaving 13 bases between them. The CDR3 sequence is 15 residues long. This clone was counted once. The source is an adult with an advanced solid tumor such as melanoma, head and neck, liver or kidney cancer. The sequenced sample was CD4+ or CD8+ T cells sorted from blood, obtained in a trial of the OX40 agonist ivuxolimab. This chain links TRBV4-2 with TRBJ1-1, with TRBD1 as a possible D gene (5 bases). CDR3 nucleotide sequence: TGTGCCAGCAGCCCCCGGGACTGGGGGAACACTGAAGCTTTCTTT. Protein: CASSPRDWGNTEAFF.